The next 28 T cell receptor beta chains were all read from a single sample in a study of early T cells in non-severe SARS-CoV-2 infection (dated by TCRdb to 2020 to 2022). Preparation of the library involved 5' RACE. The reads were generated on a NextSeq 500. TCRdb's own reprocessing of the public reads used fastp at Q25 and MiXCR and kept productive beta chains. A single entry per CDR3 protein holds the most common genes and DNA from its merged rows. For this sample there are some 20,000 distinct CDR3 sequences; approximately 4.8% appear just once. Jointly, the top ten make up 6.5% to 8% of the sample. Specimen: whole blood. The source of these receptors is an adult who was a healthcare worker with PCR-confirmed SARS-CoV-2 infection or an uninfected control (not recorded which).

The sample holds many counts of this clonotype. The chain joins TRBV20-1 to TRBJ2-2; 12 bases line up with TRBD2. The V and J ends lost 4 bases and 5 bases, in that order; junction bases with no gene match: 11. The CDR3 sequence is 17 residues long. Germline CDR1 is DFQATT and CDR2 is SNEGSKA (reference sequence). The CDR3 reads CSATNILAGGGTGELFF. The DNA of the CDR3 is TGCAGTGCTACGAACATACTAGCGGGAGGAGGAACCGGGGAGCTGTTTTTT.

J is TRBJ2-5 and V is TRBV9; D not resolved. From germline, CDR1 is SGDLS and CDR2 YYNGEE. Trimming left V 0 bases short and J 1 base short, with 10 bases between. The CDR3 is 15 amino acids. CDR3 nucleotide sequence: TGTGCCAGCAGCGTAGCTGGAGACGCCCAAGAGACCCAGTACTTC. Encoded protein: CASSVAGDAQETQYF.

Details on this clonotype: Compared with germline, one end of the junction differs, possibly owing to a read error. This rearrangement joins TRBV10-3 to TRBJ1-3; D might be TRBD1 (5 bases). Looked up from germline, CDR1 is ENHRY and CDR2 is SYGVKD. The CDR3 length is 14 residues. CDR3 in amino acids: CVIQGDLSGNTIYF. In nucleotides, the CDR3 is TGTGTCATCCAAGGGGACCTCTCTGGAAACACCATATATTTT.

Here the CDR3 reads CASSYTATRQSYEQYF. Written as DNA, the CDR3 is TGTGCCAGCAGTTACACAGCGACTAGGCAATCCTACGAGCAGTACTTC. This sequence joins TRBV6-2 or TRBV6-3 and TRBJ2-7; weak D call: TRBD2 (6 bases). The CDR3 loop spans 16 amino acids. Germline V lookup: CDR1 MNHEY, CDR2 SVGEGT. Trimming shortened V by 2 bases and J by 1 base, and 15 bases separated the two germline ends.

This clonotype was seen at least ten times. This chain links TRBV6-1 with TRBJ1-3; no definite D call. There are 16 residues in the CDR3. Per the germline V gene, CDR1 is MNHNS and CDR2 is SASEGT. V was clipped by 2 bases and J by 5 bases, with 16 bases between them. CDR3 sequence: CASSEPGSAPRNTIYF. As DNA, the CDR3 is TGTGCCAGCAGTGAACCGGGCAGCGCACCCCGAAACACCATATATTTT.

The table lists this clonotype with many counts. The chain is built from TRBV12-3 or TRBV12-4 and TRBJ1-1; D remains unclear. Trimming stripped 6 bases from V and 1 base from J, with 9 bases between. There are 13 residues in the CDR3. CDR3 nucleotides: TGTGCCAGCAGCCGCGAGAGGAACACTGAAGCTTTCTTT. Its translation is CASSRERNTEAFF.

This clonotype was seen many times. The chain couples TRBV7-9 to TRBJ2-6; no reliable D call. The CDR3 has 18 amino acids. Germline CDR1 is SEHNR and CDR2 is FQNEAQ (reference sequence). V was clipped by 1 base and J by 0 bases, with 13 bases between them. CDR3 DNA: TGTGCCAGCAGCTTAGATCCAGTGGCCTACTCTGGGGCCAACGTCCTGACTTTC. Its protein is CASSLDPVAYSGANVLTF.

This clonotype was observed many times. The V call is TRBV4-1, the J call TRBJ1-1, with a possible D match to TRBD1 (5 bases). V was pared by 0 bases and J by 2 bases, with 13 bases between. This CDR3 region has 16 residues. Germline CDR1 and CDR2: MGHRA and YSYEKL. CDR3 region: CASSQDWQGGNTEAFF. DNA for the CDR3: TGCGCCAGCAGCCAAGATTGGCAGGGCGGTAACACTGAAGCTTTCTTT.

This clonotype was detected many times. The chain couples TRBV12-3 or TRBV12-4 to TRBJ2-1, with TRBD2 matching over 8 bases. V trimming: 6 bases; J trimming: 3 bases; junction bases outside the gene matches: 13. The CDR3 runs 17 residues. The CDR3 protein is CASSPLLGLGNYNEQFF. The CDR3 nucleotides are TGTGCCAGCAGCCCTCTTTTGGGACTAGGGAACTACAATGAGCAGTTCTTC.

This clonotype was seen repeatedly, ten times or more. The chain employs TRBV7-2 and TRBJ2-1, with 7 bases fitting TRBD2. The CDR3 totals 14 residues. Germline V lookup: CDR1 SGHTA, CDR2 FQGNSA. J gave up 4 bases and V 3 bases, and 3 bases lay outside the gene matches. CDR3 sequence reads: CASSFSGPYNEQFF. CDR3 DNA: TGTGCCAGCAGCTTTAGCGGGCCTTACAATGAGCAGTTCTTC.

The J gene is TRBJ2-7, the V gene TRBV3-1; D uncertain. This CDR3 has 11 amino acids. Trimming cost V 5 bases and J 3 bases, with 5 bases left between them. Germline loops: CDR1 LGHDT, CDR2 YNNKEL (reference sequence). The CDR3 sequence: CASSLNYEQYF. The DNA for the CDR3 is TGTGCCAGCAGCTTAAACTACGAGCAGTACTTC.

At least ten counts were recorded for this clonotype. The V call is TRBV6-2 or TRBV6-3, the J call TRBJ1-5, with no clear D. Germline CDR1 is MNHEY and CDR2 is SVGEGT. The CDR3 contains 12 residues. The ends were cut back, 2 bases at V and 8 bases at J, with 7 bases in the middle. The CDR3: CASSYVGEPQHF. CDR3 nucleotides: TGTGCCAGCAGTTACGTTGGAGAGCCCCAGCATTTT.

In its sample, this clonotype was seen many times. The rearrangement joins TRBV20-1 to TRBJ2-7; D may be TRBD1 (6 bases). This CDR3 contains 14 residues. The germline V gene encodes CDR1 DFQATT and CDR2 SNEGSKA (reference sequence). V shed 4 bases and J shed 0 bases, with 13 bases lying between them. CDR3 loop: CSAKQGKVSYEQYF. The CDR3 DNA is TGCAGTGCTAAACAGGGAAAGGTCTCCTACGAGCAGTACTTC.

This clonotype appeared many times. This chain links TRBV7-2 with TRBJ2-1; 10 bases align to TRBD2. There are 16 residues in the CDR3. In germline, CDR1 is SGHTA, CDR2 FQGNSA. With 0 bases clipped from V and 7 bases from J, the junction kept 6 bases outside the gene matches. CDR3: CASSLASGRLLNEQFF. DNA for the CDR3: TGTGCCAGCAGCTTAGCTAGCGGGAGGTTATTGAATGAGCAGTTCTTC.

V gene TRBV2 combines with J gene TRBJ1-1; D is undetermined. V was cut by 6 bases and J by 4 bases, with 12 bases left in between. The CDR3 length is 13 residues. Germline V gene sequence: CDR1 SNHLY, CDR2 FYNNEI. As DNA, the CDR3 is TGTGCCAGCAGCCAGACGCTCGCCACTGAAGCTTTCTTT. It yields the protein CASSQTLATEAFF.

This clonotype was seen a few times. The gene calls are TRBV7-7 and TRBJ2-1, with TRBD2 matching over 12 bases. CDR3 length: 15 amino acids. V gave up 5 bases and J gave up 10 bases; unmatched junction bases: 9. The germline V gene encodes CDR1 SSHAT and CDR2 FNYEAQ (reference sequence). CDR3 amino acids: CASSGRLAGVGEQFF. CDR3 nucleotide sequence: TGTGCCAGCAGCGGCAGACTAGCGGGAGTTGGAGAGCAGTTCTTC.

The rearrangement links TRBV20-1 to TRBJ2-1; a weak D match, TRBD2 (6 bases). Trimming stripped 0 bases from V and 4 bases from J, with 10 bases between. The germline gives CDR1 DFQATT, CDR2 SNEGSKA (reference sequence). The CDR3 covers 14 residues. The CDR3 DNA is TGCAGTGCTAGAGATGGAGGGGTTTACAATGAGCAGTTCTTC. It specifies CSARDGGVYNEQFF.

This clonotype has ten or more counts. The chain uses TRBV4-3 and TRBJ1-5; TRBD1 matches 8 bases. The junction had 4 bases not matched to a gene; V was cut back by 1 base and J by 2 bases. The CDR3 sequence is 16 residues long. Germline V gene lookup returns CDR1 LGHNA and CDR2 YSLEER. DNA of the CDR3: TGCGCCAGCAGCCAAGGGACAGGGTCTGGCAATCAGCCCCAGCATTTT. Protein product: CASSQGTGSGNQPQHF.

Many counts were recorded for this clonotype. This chain joins TRBV11-2 and TRBJ2-2; TRBD2 is a possible D gene (6 bases). Germline assignment: CDR1 SGHAT and CDR2 FQNNGV. The CDR3 spans 15 residues. Trimming stripped 5 bases from V and 3 bases from J, with 13 bases between. The CDR3, as DNA: TGTGCCAGCAGCCTTCCGTGGAGGGACACCGGGGAGCTGTTTTTT. Protein sequence: CASSLPWRDTGELFF.

This clonotype was observed many times. V and J are TRBV11-2 and TRBJ2-1; D is perhaps TRBD2 (6 bases). The CDR3 loop spans 15 amino acids. Germline lookup yields CDR1 SGHAT and CDR2 FQNNGV. V shed 5 bases and J shed 5 bases, with 16 bases lying between them. CDR3 loop: CASSPVADPNNEQFF. DNA of the CDR3: TGTGCCAGCAGCCCAGTAGCGGACCCTAACAATGAGCAGTTCTTC. Filled out from reference TRBV11-2 and TRBJ2-1, the complete variable domain reads EAGVAQSPRYKIIEKRQSVAFWCNPISGHATLYWYQQILGQGPKLLIQFQNNGVVDDSQLPKDRFSAERLKGVDSTLKIQPAKLEDSAVYLCASSPVADPNNEQFFGPGTRLTVL.

This clonotype was recorded a few times. The CDR3 here is CASSLGDGNEQFF. CDR3 in DNA: TGTGCCAGCAGTTTGGGGGATGGGAATGAGCAGTTCTTC. The chain uses TRBV12-3 or TRBV12-4 and TRBJ2-1; either TRBD1 or TRBD2 may supply D (5 bases each). The CDR3 runs to 13 residues. Deletions cut 3 bases from V and 7 bases from J, with 10 bases between.

This clonotype was seen at least ten times. The rearrangement links TRBV29-1 to TRBJ1-1, with D perhaps TRBD1 (6 bases). The CDR3 is made up of 12 amino acids. V lost 7 bases and J lost 0, with 9 bases in between. Looked up from germline, CDR1 is SQVTM and CDR2 is ANQGSEA. CDR3 residues: CSGTDLNTEAFF. The DNA of the CDR3 is TGCAGCGGGACAGATTTGAACACTGAAGCTTTCTTT.

This clonotype came up a few times. The CDR3 region has the DNA TGTGCCAGTGCTGGGTGGAGCAATCAGCCCCAGCATTTT. It yields the protein CASAGWSNQPQHF. The chain couples TRBV2 to TRBJ1-5; D unclear. The CDR3 extends over 13 amino acids. The V gene's germline CDR1 is SNHLY and CDR2 FYNNEI. V was shortened by 9 bases and J by 1 base, with 10 bases between the two germline ends.

The rearrangement links TRBV7-8 to TRBJ2-7, with no clear D. Between the trimmed V and J ends, which lost 0 bases and 4 bases, there was a span of 10 bases. The CDR3 totals 14 residues. Germline assignment: CDR1 SGHVS and CDR2 FQNEAQ. This CDR3 is CASSLAKEEYEQYF. The DNA for the CDR3 is TGTGCCAGCAGCTTAGCGAAAGAGGAATACGAGCAGTACTTC.

This clonotype was detected ten times or more. The V call is TRBV7-9, the J call TRBJ1-1; D is ambiguous. Looked up from germline, CDR1 is SEHNR and CDR2 is FQNEAQ (reference sequence). The CDR3 sequence is 13 residues long. Trimming shortened V by 0 bases and J by 6 bases, and 8 bases separated the two germline ends. In nucleotides, the CDR3 is TGTGCCAGCAGCTTAGCAGGGCGCGCTGAAGCTTTCTTT. Its protein is CASSLAGRAEAFF.

In its sample, this clonotype was seen many times. For the CDR3, the DNA is TGTGCCAGCACCGGGACAGGGGGTGAAACCGGGGAGCTGTTTTTT. As protein: CASTGTGGETGELFF. The chain is built from TRBV28 and TRBJ2-2, with 11 bases lining up with TRBD1. The CDR3 totals 15 residues. V trimming: 7 bases; J trimming: 5 bases; junction bases outside the gene matches: 6. Germline CDR1 MDHEN, CDR2 SYDVKM.

This clonotype was seen only a few times. As DNA, the CDR3 is TGTGCCAGCAATCCGGGACTAGCAAATGAGCAGTTCTTC. Translating gives CASNPGLANEQFF. The V gene is TRBV2, the J gene TRBJ2-1; 9 nucleotides agree with TRBD2. The ends lost 7 bases at V and 7 bases at J; junction bases unmatched: 5. This CDR3 has 13 amino acids. Germline CDR1 SNHLY, CDR2 FYNNEI. The variable domain in full, completed from reference TRBV2 and TRBJ2-1, reads EPEVTQTPSHQVTQMGQEVILRCVPISNHLYFYWYRQILGQKVEFLVSFYNNEISEKSEIFDDQFSVERPDGSNFTLKIRSTKLEDSAMYFCASNPGLANEQFFGPGTRLTVL.

This clonotype was seen ten or more times. This chain links TRBV19 with TRBJ1-5, with a weak D call TRBD1 (6 bases). Between the trimmed V and J ends, which lost 3 bases and 1 base, there was a span of 7 bases. Germline V gives CDR1 LNHDA, CDR2 SQIVND (reference sequence). The CDR3 length is 14 residues. CDR3 residues: CASSIRGSNQPQHF. The CDR3 DNA reads TGTGCCAGTAGTATTAGGGGGAGCAATCAGCCCCAGCATTTT.